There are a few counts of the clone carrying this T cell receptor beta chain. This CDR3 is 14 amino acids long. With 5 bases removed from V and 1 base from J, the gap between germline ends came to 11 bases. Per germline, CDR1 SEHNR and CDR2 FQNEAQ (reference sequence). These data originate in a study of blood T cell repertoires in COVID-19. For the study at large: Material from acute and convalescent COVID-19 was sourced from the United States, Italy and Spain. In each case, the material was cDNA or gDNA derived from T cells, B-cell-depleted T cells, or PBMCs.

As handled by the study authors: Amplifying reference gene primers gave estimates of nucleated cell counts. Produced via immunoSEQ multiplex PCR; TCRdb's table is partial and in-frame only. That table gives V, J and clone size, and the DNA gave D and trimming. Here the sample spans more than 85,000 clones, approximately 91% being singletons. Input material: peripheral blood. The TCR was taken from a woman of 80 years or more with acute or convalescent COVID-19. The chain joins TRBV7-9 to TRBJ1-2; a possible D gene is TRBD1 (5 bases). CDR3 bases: TGTGCCAGCAGCCGATCTGACAGTAACTATGGCTACACCTTC. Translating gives CASSRSDSNYGYTF.